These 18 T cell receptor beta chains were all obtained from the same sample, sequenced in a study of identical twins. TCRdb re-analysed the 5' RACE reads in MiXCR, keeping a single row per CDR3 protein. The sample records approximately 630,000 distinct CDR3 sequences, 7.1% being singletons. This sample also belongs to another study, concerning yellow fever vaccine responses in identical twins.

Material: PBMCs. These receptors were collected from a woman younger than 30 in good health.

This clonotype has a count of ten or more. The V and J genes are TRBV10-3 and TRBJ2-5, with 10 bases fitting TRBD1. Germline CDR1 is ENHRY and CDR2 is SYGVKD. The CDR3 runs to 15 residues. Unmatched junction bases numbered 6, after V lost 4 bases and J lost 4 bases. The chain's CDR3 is CAISAGGQGRETQYF. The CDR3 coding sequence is TGTGCCATCAGTGCCGGGGGACAGGGGAGAGAGACCCAGTACTTC.

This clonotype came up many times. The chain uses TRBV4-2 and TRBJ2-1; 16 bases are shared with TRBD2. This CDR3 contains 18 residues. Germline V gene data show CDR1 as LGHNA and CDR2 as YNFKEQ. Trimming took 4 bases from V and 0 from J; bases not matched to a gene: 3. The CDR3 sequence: CASSPGLAGGPSYNEQFF. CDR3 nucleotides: TGTGCCAGCAGCCCGGGACTAGCGGGAGGGCCCTCCTACAATGAGCAGTTCTTC.

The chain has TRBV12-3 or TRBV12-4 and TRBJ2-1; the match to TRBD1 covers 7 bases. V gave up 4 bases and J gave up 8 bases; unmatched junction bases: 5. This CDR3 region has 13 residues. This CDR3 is CASSWKGGDEQFF. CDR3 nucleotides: TGTGCCAGCAGTTGGAAAGGGGGCGATGAGCAGTTCTTC.

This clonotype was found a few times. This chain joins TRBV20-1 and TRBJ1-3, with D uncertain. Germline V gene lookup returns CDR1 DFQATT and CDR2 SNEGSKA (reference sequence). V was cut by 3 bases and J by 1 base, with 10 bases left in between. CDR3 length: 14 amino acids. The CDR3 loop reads CSARPKPSGNTIYF. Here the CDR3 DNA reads TGCAGTGCTAGGCCAAAGCCATCTGGAAACACCATATATTTT.

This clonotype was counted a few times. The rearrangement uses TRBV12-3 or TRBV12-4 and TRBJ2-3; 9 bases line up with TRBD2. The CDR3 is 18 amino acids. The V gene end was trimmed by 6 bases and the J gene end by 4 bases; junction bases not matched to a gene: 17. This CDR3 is CASRGVSSGTPTPDTQYF. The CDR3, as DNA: TGTGCCAGCAGAGGGGTGTCTAGCGGGACGCCCACCCCAGATACGCAGTATTTT.

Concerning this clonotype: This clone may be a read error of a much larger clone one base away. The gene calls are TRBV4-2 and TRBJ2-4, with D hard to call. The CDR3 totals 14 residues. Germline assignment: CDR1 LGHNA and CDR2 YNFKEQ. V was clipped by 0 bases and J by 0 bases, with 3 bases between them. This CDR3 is CASSQELAKNIQYF. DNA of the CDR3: TGTGCCAGCAGCCAAGAACTAGCCAAAAACATTCAGTACTTC.

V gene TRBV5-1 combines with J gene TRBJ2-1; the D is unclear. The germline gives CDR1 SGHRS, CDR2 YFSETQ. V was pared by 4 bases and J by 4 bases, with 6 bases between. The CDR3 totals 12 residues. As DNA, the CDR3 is TGCGCCAGCAGCGCCACATACAATGAGCAGTTCTTC. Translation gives CASSATYNEQFF.

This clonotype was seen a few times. The CDR3 spells CSGTAGTDTQYF. DNA for the CDR3: TGCAGCGGGACAGCGGGCACAGATACGCAGTATTTT. The chain joins TRBV29-1 to TRBJ2-3, with D maybe TRBD1 (6 bases). Between the trimmed V and J ends, which lost 7 bases and 1 base, there was a span of 9 bases. In germline, CDR1 is SQVTM, CDR2 ANQGSEA. CDR3 size: 12 residues.

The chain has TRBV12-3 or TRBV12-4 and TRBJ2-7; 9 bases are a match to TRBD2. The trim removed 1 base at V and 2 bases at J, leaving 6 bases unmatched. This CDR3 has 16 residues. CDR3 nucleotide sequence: TGTGCCAGCAGTTTAGGAAGAGCGGGAGGCACCTACGAGCAGTACTTC. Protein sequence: CASSLGRAGGTYEQYF.

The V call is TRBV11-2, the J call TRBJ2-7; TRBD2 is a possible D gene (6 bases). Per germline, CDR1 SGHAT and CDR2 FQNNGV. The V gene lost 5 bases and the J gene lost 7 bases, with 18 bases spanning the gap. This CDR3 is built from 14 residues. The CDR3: CASSPTSWVEEQYF. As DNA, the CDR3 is TGTGCCAGCAGCCCGACTAGTTGGGTGGAGGAGCAGTACTTC.

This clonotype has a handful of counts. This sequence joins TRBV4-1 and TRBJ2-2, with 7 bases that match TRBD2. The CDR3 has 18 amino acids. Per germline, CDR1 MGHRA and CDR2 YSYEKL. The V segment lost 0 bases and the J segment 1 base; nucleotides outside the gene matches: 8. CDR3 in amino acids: CASSQEPWAGVNTGELFF. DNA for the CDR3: TGCGCCAGCAGCCAAGAGCCTTGGGCGGGGGTGAACACCGGGGAGCTGTTTTTT.

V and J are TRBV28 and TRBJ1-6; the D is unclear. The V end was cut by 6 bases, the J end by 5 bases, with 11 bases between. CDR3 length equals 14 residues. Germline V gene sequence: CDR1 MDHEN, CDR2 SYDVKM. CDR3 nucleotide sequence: TGTGCCAGCAGCTCGGACGGTGATAATTCACCCCTCCACTTT. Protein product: CASSSDGDNSPLHF.

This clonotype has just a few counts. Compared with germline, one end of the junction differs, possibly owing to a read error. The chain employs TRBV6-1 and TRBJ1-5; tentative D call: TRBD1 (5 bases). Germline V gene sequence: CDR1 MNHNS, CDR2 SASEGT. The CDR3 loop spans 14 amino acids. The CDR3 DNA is TGTGCCAGCGAGGAGGGACGAGGCAACCAGCCCCAGCATTTT. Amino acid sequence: CASEEGRGNQPQHF.

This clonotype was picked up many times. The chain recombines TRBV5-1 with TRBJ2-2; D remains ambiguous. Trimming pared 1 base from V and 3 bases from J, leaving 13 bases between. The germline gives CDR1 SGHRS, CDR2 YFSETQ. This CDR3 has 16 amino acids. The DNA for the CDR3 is TGCGCCAGCAGCTTGTGGGAACGCGATTACACCGGGGAGCTGTTTTTT. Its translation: CASSLWERDYTGELFF.

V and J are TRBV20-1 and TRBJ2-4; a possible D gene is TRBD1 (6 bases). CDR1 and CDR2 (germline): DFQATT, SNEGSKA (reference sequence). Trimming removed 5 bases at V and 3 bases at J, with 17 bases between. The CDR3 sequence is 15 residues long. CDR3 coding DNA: TGCAGTGCTGCGGCAGGAAGGGGGTTCAAAAACATTCAGTACTTC. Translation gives CSAAAGRGFKNIQYF.

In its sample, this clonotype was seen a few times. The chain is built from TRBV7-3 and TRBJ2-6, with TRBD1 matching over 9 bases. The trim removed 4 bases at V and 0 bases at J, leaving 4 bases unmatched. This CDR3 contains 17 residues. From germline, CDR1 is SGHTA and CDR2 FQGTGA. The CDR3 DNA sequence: TGTGCCAGCAGCTCGGGACAGGGAACCTCTGGGGCCAACGTCCTGACTTTC. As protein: CASSSGQGTSGANVLTF. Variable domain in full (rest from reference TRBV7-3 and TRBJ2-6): GAGVSQTPSNKVTEKGKYVELRCDPISGHTALYWYRQSLGQGPEFLIYFQGTGAADDSGLPNDRFFAVRPEGSVSTLKIQRTERGDSAVYLCASSSGQGTSGANVLTFGAGSRLTVL.

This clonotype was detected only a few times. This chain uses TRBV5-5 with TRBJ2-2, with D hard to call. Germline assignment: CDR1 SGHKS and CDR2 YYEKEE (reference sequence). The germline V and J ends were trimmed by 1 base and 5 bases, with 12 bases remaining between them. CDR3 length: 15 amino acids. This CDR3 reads CASSLFPFRTGELFF. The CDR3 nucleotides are TGTGCCAGCAGCTTGTTCCCTTTCCGTACCGGGGAGCTGTTTTTT.

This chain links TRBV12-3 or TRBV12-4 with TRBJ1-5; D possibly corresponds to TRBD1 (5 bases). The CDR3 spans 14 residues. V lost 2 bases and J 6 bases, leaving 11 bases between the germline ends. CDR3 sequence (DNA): TGTGCCAGCAGTTTACTAGGGGACCGTCAGCCCCAGCATTTT. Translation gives CASSLLGDRQPQHF.